This T cell receptor (beta chain) is from a study of T-cell memory formation after mild COVID-19. Across the study: For the most part, TCR clusters were specific to one donor.

This CDR3 has 15 residues. The junction had 12 bases not matched to a gene; V was cut back by 5 bases and J by 7 bases. The germline gives CDR1 DFQATT, CDR2 SNEGSKA (reference sequence). Researchers used 5'RACE with constant-segment primers to make TCR alpha and TCR beta cDNA libraries that carry sample barcodes and UMIs. MiXCR, applied by TCRdb to the 5' RACE reads, yields one record per CDR3 protein. In the table there are roughly 480,000 distinct CDR3 sequences, about 23% of which are singletons. Sequences were obtained from PBMCs or a T cell subset sorted from them (not recorded which). The V gene is TRBV20-1, the J gene TRBJ2-7; 12 bases match TRBD2. This receptor was identified in an adult woman who had mild COVID-19 (a few samples of this study predate the infection). Cell type and time point are not known. The CDR3 sequence: CSARGLAGYRYEQYF. Here the CDR3 DNA reads TGCAGTGCTCGAGGACTAGCGGGATATCGGTATGAGCAGTACTTC.